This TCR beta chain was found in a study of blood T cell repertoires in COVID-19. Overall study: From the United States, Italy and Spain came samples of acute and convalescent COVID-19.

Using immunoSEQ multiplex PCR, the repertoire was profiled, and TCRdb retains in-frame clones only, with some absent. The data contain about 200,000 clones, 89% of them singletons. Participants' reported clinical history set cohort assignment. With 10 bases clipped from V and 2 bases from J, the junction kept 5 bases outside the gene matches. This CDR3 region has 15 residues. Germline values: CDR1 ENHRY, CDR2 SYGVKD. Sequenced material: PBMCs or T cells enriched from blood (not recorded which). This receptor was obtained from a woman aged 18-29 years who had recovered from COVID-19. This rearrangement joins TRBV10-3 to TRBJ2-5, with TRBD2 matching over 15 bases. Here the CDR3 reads CATRTSGGGQETQYF. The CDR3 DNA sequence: TGTGCCACTCGGACTAGCGGGGGGGGTCAAGAGACCCAGTACTTC.